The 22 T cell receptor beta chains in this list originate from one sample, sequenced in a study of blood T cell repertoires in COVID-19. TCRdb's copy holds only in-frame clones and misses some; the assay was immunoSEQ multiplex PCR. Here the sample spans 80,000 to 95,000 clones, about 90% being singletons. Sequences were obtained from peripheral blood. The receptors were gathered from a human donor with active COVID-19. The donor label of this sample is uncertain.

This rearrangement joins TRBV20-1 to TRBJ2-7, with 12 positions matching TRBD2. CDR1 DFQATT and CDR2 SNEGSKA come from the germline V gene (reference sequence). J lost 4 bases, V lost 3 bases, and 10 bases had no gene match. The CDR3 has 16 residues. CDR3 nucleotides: TGCAGTGCTAGTAGGCTAGCGGGGGGGCGAGCTTACGAGCAGTACTTC. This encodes CSASRLAGGRAYEQYF.

The CDR3 spells CSAREGGARTDTQYF. For the CDR3, the DNA is TGCAGTGCTCGTGAAGGGGGGGCCCGCACAGATACGCAGTATTTT. The chain joins TRBV20-1 to TRBJ2-3; possibly TRBD2 for D (7 bases). Trimming stripped 5 bases from V and 1 base from J, with 16 bases between. CDR3 length equals 15 residues. Germline V gene data show CDR1 as DFQATT and CDR2 as SNEGSKA (reference sequence).

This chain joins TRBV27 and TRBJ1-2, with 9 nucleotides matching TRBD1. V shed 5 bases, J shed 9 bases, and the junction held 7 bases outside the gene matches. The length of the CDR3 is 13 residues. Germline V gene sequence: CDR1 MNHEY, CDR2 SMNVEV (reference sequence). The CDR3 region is CASSPRDRVSYTF. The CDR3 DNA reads TGTGCCAGCAGTCCAAGGGACAGGGTGAGCTACACCTTC.

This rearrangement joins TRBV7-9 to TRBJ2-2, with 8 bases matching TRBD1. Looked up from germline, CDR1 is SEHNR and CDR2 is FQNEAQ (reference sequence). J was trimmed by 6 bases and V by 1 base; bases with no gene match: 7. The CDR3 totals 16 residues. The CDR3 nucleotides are TGTGCCAGCAGCTTAGGTCTTGCAGGGGGCTCCGGGGAGCTGTTTTTT. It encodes CASSLGLAGGSGELFF.

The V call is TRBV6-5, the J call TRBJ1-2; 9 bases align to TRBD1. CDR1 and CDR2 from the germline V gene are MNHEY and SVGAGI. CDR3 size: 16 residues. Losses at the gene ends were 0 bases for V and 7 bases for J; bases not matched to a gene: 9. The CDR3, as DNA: TGTGCCAGCAGTTACTCGAGCGCACAGGGGGCGGGTGGCTACACCTTC. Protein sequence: CASSYSSAQGAGGYTF.

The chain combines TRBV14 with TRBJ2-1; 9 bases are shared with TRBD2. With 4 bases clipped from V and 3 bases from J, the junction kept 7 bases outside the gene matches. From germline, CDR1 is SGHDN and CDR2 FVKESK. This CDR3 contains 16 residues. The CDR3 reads CASSPWRGGDYNEQFF. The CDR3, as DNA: TGTGCCAGCAGCCCTTGGCGGGGGGGAGACTACAATGAGCAGTTCTTC.

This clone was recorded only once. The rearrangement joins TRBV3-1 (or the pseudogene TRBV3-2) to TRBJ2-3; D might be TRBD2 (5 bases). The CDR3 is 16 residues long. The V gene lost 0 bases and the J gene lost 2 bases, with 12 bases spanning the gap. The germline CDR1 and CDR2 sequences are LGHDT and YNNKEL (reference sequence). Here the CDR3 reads CASSQDGEMPTDTQYF. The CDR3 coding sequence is TGTGCCAGCAGCCAAGACGGGGAGATGCCCACAGATACGCAGTATTTT.

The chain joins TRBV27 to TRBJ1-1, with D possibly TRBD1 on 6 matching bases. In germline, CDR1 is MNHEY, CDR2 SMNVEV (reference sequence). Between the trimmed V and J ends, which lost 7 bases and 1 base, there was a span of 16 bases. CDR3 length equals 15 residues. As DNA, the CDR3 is TGTGCCAGCAAACAGGGCCACCGAGGGAACACTGAAGCTTTCTTT. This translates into CASKQGHRGNTEAFF.

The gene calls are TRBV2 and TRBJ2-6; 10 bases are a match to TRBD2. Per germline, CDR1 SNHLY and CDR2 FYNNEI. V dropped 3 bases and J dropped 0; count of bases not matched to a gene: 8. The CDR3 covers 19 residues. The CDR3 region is CASSERGTSAFSGANVLTF. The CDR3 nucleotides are TGTGCCAGCAGTGAGAGAGGGACTAGCGCCTTCTCTGGGGCCAACGTCCTGACTTTC.

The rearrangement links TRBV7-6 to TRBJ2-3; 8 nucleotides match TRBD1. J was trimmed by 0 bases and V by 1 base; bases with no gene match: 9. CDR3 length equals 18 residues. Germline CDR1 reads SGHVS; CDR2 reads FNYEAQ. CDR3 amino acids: CASSLGVATGVSTDTQYF. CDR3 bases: TGTGCCAGCAGCTTAGGGGTAGCGACAGGGGTGAGCACAGATACGCAGTATTTT.

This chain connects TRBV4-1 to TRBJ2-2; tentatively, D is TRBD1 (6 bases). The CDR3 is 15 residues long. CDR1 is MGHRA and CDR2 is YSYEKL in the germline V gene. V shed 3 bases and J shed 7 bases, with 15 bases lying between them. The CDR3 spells CASSQVGGADGELFF. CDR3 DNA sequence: TGCGCCAGCAGCCAGGTTGGGGGCGCAGACGGGGAGCTGTTTTTT.

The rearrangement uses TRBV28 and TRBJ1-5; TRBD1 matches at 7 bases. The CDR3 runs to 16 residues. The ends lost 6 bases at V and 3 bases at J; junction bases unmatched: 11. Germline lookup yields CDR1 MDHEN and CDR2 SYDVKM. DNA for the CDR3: TGTGCCAGCAGAAAGTCGTGGCAGGGGGTCAATCAGCCCCAGCATTTT. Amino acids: CASRKSWQGVNQPQHF.

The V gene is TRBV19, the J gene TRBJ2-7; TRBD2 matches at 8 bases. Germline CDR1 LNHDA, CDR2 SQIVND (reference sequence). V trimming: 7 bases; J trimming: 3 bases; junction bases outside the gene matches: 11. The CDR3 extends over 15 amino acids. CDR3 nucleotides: TGTGCCAGTAACCAGGCGGGGGGCGGGTACTACGAGCAGTACTTC. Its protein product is CASNQAGGGYYEQYF.

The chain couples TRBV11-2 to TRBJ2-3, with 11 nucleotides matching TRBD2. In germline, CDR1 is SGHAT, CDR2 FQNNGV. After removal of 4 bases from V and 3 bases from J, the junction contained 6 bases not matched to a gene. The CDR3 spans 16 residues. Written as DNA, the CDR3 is TGTGCCAGCAGCTCAATAGCGGGGGGGCCGACAGATACGCAGTATTTT. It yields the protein CASSSIAGGPTDTQYF.

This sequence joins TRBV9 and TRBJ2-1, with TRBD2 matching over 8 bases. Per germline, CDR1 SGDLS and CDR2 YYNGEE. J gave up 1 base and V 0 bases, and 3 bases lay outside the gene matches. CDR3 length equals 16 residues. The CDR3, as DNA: TGTGCCAGCAGCGTAGGTCCGGGGGGGTCCTACAATGAGCAGTTCTTC. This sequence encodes CASSVGPGGSYNEQFF. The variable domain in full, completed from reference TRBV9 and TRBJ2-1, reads DSGVTQTPKHLITATGQRVTLRCSPRSGDLSVYWYQQSLDQGLQFLIQYYNGEERAKGNILERFSAQQFPDLHSELNLSSLELGDSALYFCASSVGPGGSYNEQFFGPGTRLTVL.

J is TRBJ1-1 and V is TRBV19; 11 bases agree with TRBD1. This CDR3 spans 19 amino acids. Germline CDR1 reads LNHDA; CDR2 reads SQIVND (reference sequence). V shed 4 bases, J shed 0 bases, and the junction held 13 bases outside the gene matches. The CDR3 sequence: CASSTPPGQGAYMNTEAFF. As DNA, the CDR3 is TGTGCCAGTAGTACGCCCCCCGGACAGGGGGCGTATATGAACACTGAAGCTTTCTTT.

Here the CDR3 reads CASSAGPTYEQYF. The CDR3 nucleotides read TGTGCCAGTAGTGCAGGGCCGACCTACGAGCAGTACTTC. The rearrangement joins TRBV19 to TRBJ2-7; tentative D call: TRBD1 (5 bases). V lost 5 bases, J lost 2 bases, and 10 bases lay in between. Germline V gene sequence: CDR1 LNHDA, CDR2 SQIVND (reference sequence). This CDR3 is 13 amino acids long.

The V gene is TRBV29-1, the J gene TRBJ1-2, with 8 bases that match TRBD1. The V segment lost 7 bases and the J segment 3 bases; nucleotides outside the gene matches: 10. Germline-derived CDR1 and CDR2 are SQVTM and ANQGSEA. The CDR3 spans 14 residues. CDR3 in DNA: TGCAGCGCTCAGACGGACAGGGAAGACTATGGCTACACCTTC. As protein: CSAQTDREDYGYTF. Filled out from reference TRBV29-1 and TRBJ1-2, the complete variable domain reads SAVISQKPSRDICQRGTSLTIQCQVDSQVTMMFWYRQQPGQSLTLIATANQGSEATYESGFVIDKFPISRPNLTFSTLTVSNMSPEDSSIYLCSAQTDREDYGYTFGSGTRLTVV.

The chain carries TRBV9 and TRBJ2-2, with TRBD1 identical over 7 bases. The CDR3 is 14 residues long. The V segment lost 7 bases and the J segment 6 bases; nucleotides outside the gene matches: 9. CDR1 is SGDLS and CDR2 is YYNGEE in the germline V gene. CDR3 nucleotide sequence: TGTGCCAGCGGATCACAGGGGCGCGCCGGGGAGCTGTTTTTT. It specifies CASGSQGRAGELFF.

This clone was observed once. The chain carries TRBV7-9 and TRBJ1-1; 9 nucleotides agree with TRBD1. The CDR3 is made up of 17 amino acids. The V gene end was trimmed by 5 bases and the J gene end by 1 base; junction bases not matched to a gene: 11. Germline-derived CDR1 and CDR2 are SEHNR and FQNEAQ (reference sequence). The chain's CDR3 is CASSVPTGGAQNTEAFF. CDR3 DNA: TGTGCCAGCAGCGTCCCTACAGGGGGCGCACAGAACACTGAAGCTTTCTTT. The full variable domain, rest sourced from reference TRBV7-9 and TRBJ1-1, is DTGVSQNPRHKITKRGQNVTFRCDPISEHNRLYWYRQTLGQGPEFLTYFQNEAQLEKSRLLSDRFSAERPKGSFSTLEIQRTEQGDSAMYLCASSVPTGGAQNTEAFFGQGTRLTVV.

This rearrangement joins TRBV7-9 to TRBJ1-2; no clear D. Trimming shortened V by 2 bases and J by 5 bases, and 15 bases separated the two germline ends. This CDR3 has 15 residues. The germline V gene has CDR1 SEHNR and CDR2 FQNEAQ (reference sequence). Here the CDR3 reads CASSLSGWRDYGYTF. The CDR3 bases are TGTGCCAGCAGCTTATCTGGGTGGAGAGATTATGGCTACACCTTC.

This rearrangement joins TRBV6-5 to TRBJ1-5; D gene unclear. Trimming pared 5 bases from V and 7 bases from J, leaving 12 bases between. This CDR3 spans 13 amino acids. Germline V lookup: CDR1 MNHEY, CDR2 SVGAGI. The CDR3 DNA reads TGTGCCAGCAGTAGTCAGGTCCGGCAGCCCCAGCATTTT. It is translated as CASSSQVRQPQHF.